Listed below are T cell receptor beta chains from one sample, sequenced in a study of tissue T cells after allogeneic stem cell transplantation. Data came from immunoSEQ multiplex PCR; TCRdb stores just in-frame clones and leaves some out. The sample holds about 4,700 clones, 69% seen once. Sequenced here: duodenal tissue, sampled at autopsy. These receptor sequences come from a female patient aged 18 to 49 with steroid-refractory graft-versus-host disease after an allogeneic stem cell transplant. Some T cells could come from the graft donor. The CDR3 runs from the conserved cysteine through the conserved F or W. D genes are given only for firm matches. Rows give clone size only sometimes, using once, few, many, or a class for an expanded clone.

cdr3_nt	cdr3_aa	clone_size	j_call	d_call	v_call
TGTGCCAGCAGTGTAAGCTCCTATAATTCACCCCTCCACTTT	CASSVSSYNSPLHF	.	TRBJ1-6	.	TRBV2
TGTGCCAGCGGCACGACCTCGGGAGGGCGATACACCGGGGAGCTGTTTTTT	CASGTTSGGRYTGELFF	.	TRBJ2-2	TRBD2	TRBV3-1/TRBV3-2
TGTGCCAGCAGTTTATCTGGACGGCTTCAGTTC	CASSLSGRLQF	.	TRBJ2-7	.	TRBV12-3/TRBV12-4
TGTGCCAGCAGCTTGGGGGGGGAAGAGACCCAGTACTTC	CASSLGGEETQYF	.	TRBJ2-5	.	TRBV5-4
TGTGCCAGCAGTTACAGGGCAGGGGGGTCGAGTGGCTACACCTTC	CASSYRAGGSSGYTF	.	TRBJ1-2	TRBD1	TRBV2
TGTGCCACCAGCAGAGAGGGACTAGTTTACGAGCAGTACTTC	CATSREGLVYEQYF	few	TRBJ2-7	TRBD2	TRBV15
TGCGCCAGCAGCCACACTCCAGGAGCCAAAAACATTCAGTACTTC	CASSHTPGAKNIQYF	.	TRBJ2-4	.	TRBV5-1
TGTGCCAGCAGCCCGAGCGGGAGTTCGACAGATACGCAGTATTTT	CASSPSGSSTDTQYF	once	TRBJ2-3	TRBD2	TRBV7-9
TGTGCCAGTAGCAGACAGGGAGTGAGCAATCAGCCCCAGCATTTT	CASSRQGVSNQPQHF	.	TRBJ1-5	TRBD1	TRBV19
TGTGCCAGCAGGGCTAGCGGGGGGACAGATACGCAGTATTTT	CASRASGGTDTQYF	.	TRBJ2-3	TRBD2	TRBV7-8
TGTGCCACCAGCAGAGACAGGGGGGGGTACCGGCTAGCCAAAAACATTCAGTACTTC	CATSRDRGGYRLAKNIQYF	.	TRBJ2-4	.	TRBV15
TGCGCCAGCAGCTTGGGGGACCTCCGGGGCTGGGGCAATCAGCCCCAGCATTTT	CASSLGDLRGWGNQPQHF	.	TRBJ1-5	.	TRBV5-1
TGTGCCAGCAGCCCTAGGACAGGGTTCTTAAATGGCTACACCTTC	CASSPRTGFLNGYTF	.	TRBJ1-2	TRBD1	TRBV7-9
TGTGCCACCGGGGTCGGGCAGGGGCGTGGGACAGATACGCAGTATTTT	CATGVGQGRGTDTQYF	.	TRBJ2-3	.	TRBV24-1
TGTGCCAGCAGTGCTCCCGGGACACGGACAACTAATGAAAAACTGTTTTTT	CASSAPGTRTTNEKLFF	.	TRBJ1-4	.	TRBV27
TGTGCCAGCAGTTATGTAGAGACCCAGTACTTC	CASSYVETQYF	.	TRBJ2-5	.	TRBV28
TGTGCCAGCATAGGAGAAGAAGAGACCCAGTACTTC	CASIGEEETQYF	.	TRBJ2-5	.	TRBV2
TGTGCCAGCAGGACAGGGTTAGAGGGGCAGTACTTC	CASRTGLEGQYF	.	TRBJ2-7	TRBD1	TRBV6-5
TGTGCCATCAGTGAGTCCTCGAGAGGACACCGAACGAGGAACACTGAAGCTTTCTTT	CAISESSRGHRTRNTEAFF	.	TRBJ1-1	.	TRBV10-3
TGTGCCAGCAGCGTGGGCAGCGACTACGAGCAGTACTTC	CASSVGSDYEQYF	.	TRBJ2-7	.	TRBV9
TGCGCCAGCAGCCGGGTAGGATACGAGCAGTACTTC	CASSRVGYEQYF	.	TRBJ2-7	.	TRBV4-1
TGTGCCAGCAGCCCCTGGGCTAGCCACGAGGGGCAGTTCTTC	CASSPWASHEGQFF	.	TRBJ2-1	.	TRBV7-6
TGTGCCAGCAGGGGACCGGGACAGGGGTTGAGGAGGAACACTGAAGCTTTCTTT	CASRGPGQGLRRNTEAFF	.	TRBJ1-1	TRBD1	TRBV2
TGTGCCAGCAGCTTTAAAAGGGATTCACCCCTCCACTTT	CASSFKRDSPLHF	.	TRBJ1-6	.	TRBV7-9
TGTGCCAGTAGTATAGCTGGACTAGCGGGTGAGCAGTTCTTC	CASSIAGLAGEQFF	.	TRBJ2-1	TRBD2	TRBV19
TGCAGCGTGGGGACAGTTTGGGCCACCTATGGCTACACCTTC	CSVGTVWATYGYTF	.	TRBJ1-2	TRBD1	TRBV29-1
TGCGCCAGCAGCCAATCCGTAAGGGTCGGGGGGAACACCGGGGAGCTGTTTTTT	CASSQSVRVGGNTGELFF	.	TRBJ2-2	.	TRBV4-1
TGTGCCAGCAGTTACTCGAGAACGGGCAATCAGCCCCAGCATTTT	CASSYSRTGNQPQHF	few	TRBJ1-5	.	TRBV6-5
TGTGCCAGCAGTAAATGGGTTTTTAGCACAGATACGCAGTATTTT	CASSKWVFSTDTQYF	.	TRBJ2-3	.	TRBV25-1
TGTGCCAGCAGCGTTGACAGGGAAACCTTC	CASSVDRETF	few	TRBJ1-2	TRBD1	TRBV9
TGTGCCAGCAGTTTAGGCGGAAGGAATGAGCAGTTCTTC	CASSLGGRNEQFF	.	TRBJ2-1	.	TRBV27
TGTGCCAGCAGTCGACCTAACTATGGCTACACCTTC	CASSRPNYGYTF	.	TRBJ1-2	.	TRBV3-1/TRBV3-2
TGCAGCGTTGAGACAGGCGGCGTGGAGACCCAGTACTTC	CSVETGGVETQYF	.	TRBJ2-5	.	TRBV29-1
TGTGCCAGCAGCGCCGGGACAGGGCCTTTCGAGCAGTACTTC	CASSAGTGPFEQYF	medium-sized	TRBJ2-7	TRBD1	TRBV27
TGTGCCAGCAGTTTATCGACTAGCGGGCTTACAGATACGCAGTATTTT	CASSLSTSGLTDTQYF	.	TRBJ2-3	TRBD2	TRBV27
TGTGCCAGCAGTCCCCCGGGGGTCCTGCAGTTCTTC	CASSPPGVLQFF	.	TRBJ2-1	.	TRBV27
TGTGCCAGCAGTGGGGAGGGGATCCACGAGCAGTACTTC	CASSGEGIHEQYF	.	TRBJ2-7	TRBD2	TRBV2
TGTGCCAGCAGTTCCTCGCGGGACTCCCAAGTGGAATACTTC	CASSSSRDSQVEYF	.	TRBJ2-7	.	TRBV27
TGTGCCACCAGCAGACATCCGGGACTCAAAAGTGAAAAACTGTTTTTT	CATSRHPGLKSEKLFF	once	TRBJ1-4	.	TRBV15
TGTGCCAGCAGTGAACTGCAGGGGGGAGGCTACACCTTC	CASSELQGGGYTF	.	TRBJ1-2	TRBD1	TRBV2
TGCGCCAGCAGCTTGGGGGAGGGCCTGGTGACACCCCTCCACTTT	CASSLGEGLVTPLHF	.	TRBJ1-6	.	TRBV5-1
TGTGCCAGCAGCTTCCGGGACAGGGCCTATAATTCACCCCTCCACTTT	CASSFRDRAYNSPLHF	.	TRBJ1-6	TRBD1	TRBV5-5
TGCGCCAGCAGCCACGGAGGACTAGCGGGGGCCTACGAGCAGTACTTC	CASSHGGLAGAYEQYF	few	TRBJ2-7	TRBD2	TRBV4-1